These 14 T cell receptor beta chains came from one sample sequenced in a study of shared clonotypes between healthy human individuals. The data were produced by immunoSEQ multiplex PCR, yet TCRdb's version contains in-frame clones alone and is incomplete. The sample gives 800,000 to 1,200,000 clones, approximately 80% of which show up once; approximately 0.5% is in the top ten. Sequenced: memory CD4+ T cells from PBMCs. Subset meaning: CD45RA-negative fraction. The receptors stem from a man in his late teens or twenties in good health. Some clones in this sample may be carry-over from other donors' samples.

The chain combines TRBV27 with TRBJ1-2, with D tentatively TRBD1 (5 bases). V lost 5 bases and J lost 0, with 10 bases in between. This CDR3 has 14 amino acids. CDR1 and CDR2 from the germline V gene are MNHEY and SMNVEV (reference sequence). The DNA of the CDR3 is TGTGCCAGCAGTCTGACAGCCGCTAACTATGGCTACACCTTC. The encoded protein is CASSLTAANYGYTF.

The chain uses TRBV9 and TRBJ1-5; D perhaps matches TRBD1 (6 bases). The length of the CDR3 is 15 residues. V was shortened by 3 bases and J by 5 bases, with 15 bases between the two germline ends. Germline CDR1 reads SGDLS; CDR2 reads YYNGEE. The chain's CDR3 is CASSAQGAAYQPQHF. In nucleotides, the CDR3 is TGTGCCAGCAGCGCACAGGGTGCCGCCTATCAGCCCCAGCATTTT.

This chain uses TRBV9 with TRBJ2-5; D is ambiguous. Looked up from germline, CDR1 is SGDLS and CDR2 is YYNGEE. CDR3 length: 15 residues. Trimming pared 0 bases from V and 2 bases from J, leaving 11 bases between. The CDR3 spells CASSVDSGSQETQYF. CDR3 in DNA: TGTGCCAGCAGCGTAGATTCCGGATCACAAGAGACCCAGTACTTC.

This rearrangement joins TRBV14 to TRBJ1-1; D gene uncertain. This CDR3 spans 15 amino acids. Germline CDR1 reads SGHDN; CDR2 reads FVKESK. V lost 4 bases, J lost 4 bases, and 16 bases lay in between. CDR3 sequence: CASSPPGGLGTEAFF. The CDR3 coding sequence is TGTGCCAGCAGCCCTCCGGGAGGGTTAGGCACTGAAGCTTTCTTT.

The chain employs TRBV10-3 and TRBJ2-3; D remains ambiguous. This CDR3 is 14 amino acids long. CDR1 is ENHRY, CDR2 SYGVKD, per germline. The ends were cut back, 5 bases at V and 11 bases at J, with 20 bases in the middle. The CDR3 DNA reads TGTGCCATCAGTCTCGCCAGCGACCCCCCAAGGCAGTATTTT. This translates into CAISLASDPPRQYF.

Worth noting for this clone: A much bigger clone sits one base away, suggesting this may be a read error. The CDR3 DNA reads TGTGCCAGCAGCTTGACAGCTAACTATGGCTACACCTTC. The encoded protein is CASSLTANYGYTF. V gene TRBV5-4 combines with J gene TRBJ1-2; D remains ambiguous. This CDR3 comprises 13 residues. The V gene lost 1 base and the J gene lost 0 bases, with 4 bases spanning the gap. Germline-derived CDR1 and CDR2 are SGHNT and YYREEE (reference sequence).

This clone was observed once. The CDR3 nucleotides are TGCAGCGCGGGAGGCCATCAGGACGAGCAGTACTTC. This gives the protein CSAGGHQDEQYF. V and J are TRBV29-1 and TRBJ2-7; 7 bases are a match to TRBD2. Trimming at V came to 7 bases and at J to 5 bases, leaving 8 bases not matched to a gene. Per germline, CDR1 SQVTM and CDR2 ANQGSEA. The CDR3 totals 12 residues.

As regards this clone: Germline and junction disagree at one end, which may indicate a read error. The chain links TRBV20-1 to TRBJ2-7; D may be TRBD2 (6 bases). CDR3 size: 11 residues. Germline lookup yields CDR1 DFQATT and CDR2 SNEGSKA (reference sequence). The DNA of the CDR3 is TGCAGTGCTAGAGGGGGCGGCCCGGGGGACTTC. It translates to CSARGGGPGDF.

This clone was found once. The rearrangement uses TRBV5-1 and TRBJ2-2; 7 nucleotides match TRBD2. V gave up 0 bases and J gave up 4 bases; unmatched junction bases: 3. The CDR3 covers 15 residues. CDR1 and CDR2 from the germline V gene are SGHRS and YFSETQ. In nucleotides, the CDR3 is TGCGCCAGCAGCTTGGCGTGGACTAGCACCGGGGAGCTGTTTTTT. Its translation is CASSLAWTSTGELFF.

This chain connects TRBV28 to TRBJ1-2; 7 bases agree with TRBD1. Germline-derived CDR1 and CDR2 are MDHEN and SYDVKM. J was trimmed by 5 bases and V by 3 bases; bases with no gene match: 6. The CDR3 extends over 14 amino acids. The chain's CDR3 is CASSFTGVTYGYTF. The CDR3 nucleotides are TGTGCCAGCAGTTTTACAGGGGTAACTTATGGCTACACCTTC.

The chain uses TRBV4-1 and TRBJ1-2; the match to TRBD1 covers 10 bases. V trimming: 0 bases; J trimming: 7 bases; junction bases outside the gene matches: 14. The length of the CDR3 is 18 residues. CDR1 is MGHRA and CDR2 is YSYEKL in the germline V gene. CDR3 sequence reads: CASSQEPRETGGVGGYTF. For the CDR3, the DNA is TGCGCCAGCAGCCAAGAACCCCGGGAGACAGGGGGCGTAGGTGGCTACACCTTC.

This clone was counted only a few times. This specimen includes other DNA sequences encoding the same CDR3. The chain links TRBV18 to TRBJ1-2, with 10 bases lining up with TRBD1. The V gene end was trimmed by 3 bases and the J gene end by 7 bases; junction bases not matched to a gene: 2. Germline CDR1 and CDR2: KGHSH and LQKENI. The CDR3 is made up of 13 amino acids. CDR3 sequence reads: CASSPGQGVGYTF. The CDR3 DNA reads as TGTGCCAGCTCACCCGGACAGGGGGTTGGCTACACCTTC.

The chain recombines TRBV6-5 with TRBJ1-2; 8 bases map to TRBD1. The V gene end was trimmed by 6 bases and the J gene end by 3 bases; junction bases not matched to a gene: 6. The CDR3 sequence is 14 residues long. Germline CDR1 and CDR2: MNHEY and SVGAGI. CDR3: CASRLGQGDYGYTF. CDR3 bases: TGTGCCAGCAGGCTCGGACAGGGAGACTATGGCTACACCTTC.

Regarding this clone: The sample holds other DNA sequences that translate to the same CDR3. The chain combines TRBV30 with TRBJ1-2; TRBD1 is a possible D gene (5 bases). The V gene lost 0 bases and the J gene lost 7 bases, with 6 bases spanning the gap. Germline V lookup: CDR1 GTSNPN, CDR2 SVGIG (reference sequence). The CDR3 is 11 residues long. The CDR3 region is CAWSVGAGYTF. CDR3 nucleotides: TGTGCCTGGAGTGTAGGGGCTGGCTACACCTTC.